The 14 T cell receptor beta chains reported below all come from one sample, sequenced in a study of blood T cell repertoires in COVID-19. Generated by immunoSEQ multiplex PCR, the TCRdb table keeps only in-frame clones and is missing some. The sample gives fewer than 300,000 clones, around four fifths of which show up once; roughly 5.8% is in the top ten. The specimen sequenced was peripheral blood. The receptor source for this set is a man older than 75 with acute or convalescent COVID-19.

This rearrangement joins TRBV10-2 to TRBJ1-6; D remains unclear. Germline V gene data show CDR1 as WSHSY and CDR2 as SAAADI. The germline V and J ends were trimmed by 4 bases and 1 base, with 5 bases remaining between them. The CDR3 totals 14 residues. Written as DNA, the CDR3 is TGCGCCAGCAGTGTAGTGTCCTATAATTCACCCCTCCACTTT. Its translation: CASSVVSYNSPLHF.

V and J are TRBV5-1 and TRBJ2-5; TRBD2 matches 10 bases. This CDR3 comprises 14 residues. Germline V gene lookup returns CDR1 SGHRS and CDR2 YFSETQ. The V segment lost 4 bases and the J segment 3 bases; nucleotides outside the gene matches: 3. The CDR3 reads CASSHGLAEETQYF. CDR3 nucleotide sequence: TGCGCCAGCAGCCACGGACTAGCGGAAGAGACCCAGTACTTC.

V is TRBV5-1 and J is TRBJ2-5; TRBD1 matches 7 bases. Looked up from germline, CDR1 is SGHRS and CDR2 is YFSETQ. The CDR3 has 14 residues. V shed 4 bases, J shed 3 bases, and the junction held 6 bases outside the gene matches. The CDR3 protein is CASSPQGVKETQYF. Written as DNA, the CDR3 is TGCGCCAGCAGCCCGCAGGGGGTGAAAGAGACCCAGTACTTC.

The CDR3 DNA sequence: TGTGCCAGCAGCAAGACTAGCGGGAGCTCCTACGAGCAGTACTTC. This encodes CASSKTSGSSYEQYF. The chain carries TRBV28 and TRBJ2-7, with TRBD2 matching 12 bases. Trimming removed 6 bases from V and 0 bases from J; junction bases left unmatched: 3. CDR1 is MDHEN and CDR2 is SYDVKM in the germline V gene. This CDR3 has 15 residues.

The V call is TRBV7-6, the J call TRBJ2-7, with 16 positions matching TRBD2. Trimming at V came to 1 base and at J to 4 bases, leaving 7 bases not matched to a gene. Germline lookup yields CDR1 SGHVS and CDR2 FNYEAQ. The CDR3 length is 18 residues. Here the CDR3 DNA reads TGTGCCAGCAGCTTAGTTTCTGGGACTAGCGGGAGGGCATACGAGCAGTACTTC. It translates to CASSLVSGTSGRAYEQYF. Based on the CDR3 plus reference TRBV7-6 and TRBJ2-7, the full variable domain is GAGVSQSPRYKVTKRGQDVALRCDPISGHVSLYWYRQALGQGPEFLTYFNYEAQQDKSGLPNDRFSAERPEGSISTLTIQRTEQRDSAMYRCASSLVSGTSGRAYEQYFGPGTRLTVT.

The chain carries TRBV29-1 and TRBJ2-5; D is undetermined. The germline CDR1 and CDR2 sequences are SQVTM and ANQGSEA. The CDR3 totals 11 residues. Trimming shortened V by 6 bases and J by 2 bases, and 7 bases separated the two germline ends. The CDR3 DNA sequence: TGCAGCGTCCACAATCAAGAGACCCAGTACTTC. This sequence encodes CSVHNQETQYF.

This chain uses TRBV5-1 with TRBJ2-1, with D tentatively TRBD1 (6 bases). The CDR3 is 14 residues long. Germline CDR1 and CDR2: SGHRS and YFSETQ. Trimming removed 3 bases at V and 6 bases at J, with 13 bases between. The DNA of the CDR3 is TGCGCCAGCAGCTGGAATATAGGGGGCAATGAGCAGTTCTTC. Translation: CASSWNIGGNEQFF.

The chain couples TRBV27 to TRBJ2-3, with D perhaps matching TRBD2 (5 bases). The germline V and J ends were trimmed by 3 bases and 8 bases, with 18 bases remaining between them. CDR3 length: 15 residues. The germline CDR1 and CDR2 sequences are MNHEY and SMNVEV (reference sequence). The CDR3 region is CASSFVASPMGTQYF. CDR3 nucleotides: TGTGCCAGCAGTTTCGTGGCTAGCCCTATGGGTACGCAGTATTTT.

This chain connects TRBV7-8 to TRBJ1-4; TRBD1 aligns across 7 bases. The CDR3 runs 14 residues. CDR1 is SGHVS, CDR2 FQNEAQ, per germline. V dropped 3 bases and J dropped 3; count of bases not matched to a gene: 1. CDR3 nucleotides: TGTGCCAGCAGCTTGACAGGGTCTAATGAAAAACTGTTTTTT. Protein product: CASSLTGSNEKLFF.

The rearrangement uses TRBV7-9 and TRBJ2-3, with 8 bases matching TRBD2. Looked up from germline, CDR1 is SEHNR and CDR2 is FQNEAQ (reference sequence). The CDR3 loop spans 15 amino acids. J lost 6 bases, V lost 1 base, and 6 bases had no gene match. The CDR3 DNA reads as TGTGCCAGCAGCTTAGTCAGCGGGAGCAAGGATACGCAGTATTTT. Its translation is CASSLVSGSKDTQYF.

The V gene is TRBV6-6, the J gene TRBJ1-2; the match to TRBD1 covers 8 bases. V lost 6 bases, J lost 2 bases, and 2 bases stayed unmatched. This CDR3 has 13 residues. Germline V gives CDR1 MNHNY, CDR2 SVGAGI (reference sequence). The CDR3 nucleotides are TGTGCCAGCAGGACAGGGGCAAACTATGGCTACACCTTC. Encoded protein: CASRTGANYGYTF.

The rearrangement links TRBV12-3 or TRBV12-4 to TRBJ2-1, with D unresolved. This CDR3 has 11 amino acids. Between the trimmed V and J ends, which lost 2 bases and 9 bases, there was a span of 5 bases. The CDR3 coding sequence is TGTGCCAGCAGTTTATTCAGTGAGCAGTTCTTC. The encoded protein is CASSLFSEQFF.

The chain has TRBV5-4 and TRBJ1-2; TRBD1 matches 8 bases. The CDR3 has 13 residues. The V and J ends lost 4 bases and 4 bases, in that order; junction bases with no gene match: 3. Germline V gives CDR1 SGHNT, CDR2 YYREEE (reference sequence). CDR3 nucleotide sequence: TGTGCCAGCAGCGAGGGACAGGTCTATGGCTACACCTTC. It encodes CASSEGQVYGYTF.

This chain links TRBV4-1 with TRBJ1-4; D is uncertain. The germline V gene encodes CDR1 MGHRA and CDR2 YSYEKL. Trimming cost V 0 bases and J 3 bases, with 11 bases left between them. The CDR3 runs 16 residues. The CDR3 DNA sequence: TGCGCCAGCAGCCAAGATGCAGGAGGAGCTAATGAAAAACTGTTTTTT. Encoded protein: CASSQDAGGANEKLFF.